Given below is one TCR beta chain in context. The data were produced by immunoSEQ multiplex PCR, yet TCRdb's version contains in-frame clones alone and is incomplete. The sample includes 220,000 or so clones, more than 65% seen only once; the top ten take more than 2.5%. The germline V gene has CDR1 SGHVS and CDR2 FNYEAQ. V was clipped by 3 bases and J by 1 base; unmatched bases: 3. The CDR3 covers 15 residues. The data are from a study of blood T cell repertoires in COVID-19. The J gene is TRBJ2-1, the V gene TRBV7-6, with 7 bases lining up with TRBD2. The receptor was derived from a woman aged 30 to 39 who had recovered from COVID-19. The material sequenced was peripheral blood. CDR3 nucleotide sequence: TGTGCCAGCAGCTTTGAAGCGGGATCCTACAATGAGCAGTTCTTC. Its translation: CASSFEAGSYNEQFF.